The T cell receptor beta chain under discussion was sequenced for a study of blood T cell repertoires in COVID-19. Whole-study context: Acute and convalescent COVID-19 specimens originated in the United States, Italy and Spain.

Source study methods: Amplification with reference gene primers provided the estimates of nucleated cell counts. The method was immunoSEQ multiplex PCR; TCRdb's version includes in-frame clones alone and lacks a portion of them. V and J calls and clone size are copied from that table; D and trimming were computed from the DNA. The profile shows some 250,000 clones, about 88% of them singletons. The CDR3 is made up of 15 amino acids. The trim removed 4 bases at V and 2 bases at J, leaving 5 bases unmatched. Germline CDR1 is SGDLS and CDR2 is YYNGEE. The sequenced sample consisted of peripheral blood. The V gene is TRBV9, the J gene TRBJ2-7; 11 nucleotides line up with TRBD1. This TCR was recovered from a woman aged 40 to 55 who had recovered from COVID-19. DNA for the CDR3: TGTGCCAGCAGCCCCCGGACAGGGGGCCCCTACGAGCAGTACTTC. This translates into CASSPRTGGPYEQYF.